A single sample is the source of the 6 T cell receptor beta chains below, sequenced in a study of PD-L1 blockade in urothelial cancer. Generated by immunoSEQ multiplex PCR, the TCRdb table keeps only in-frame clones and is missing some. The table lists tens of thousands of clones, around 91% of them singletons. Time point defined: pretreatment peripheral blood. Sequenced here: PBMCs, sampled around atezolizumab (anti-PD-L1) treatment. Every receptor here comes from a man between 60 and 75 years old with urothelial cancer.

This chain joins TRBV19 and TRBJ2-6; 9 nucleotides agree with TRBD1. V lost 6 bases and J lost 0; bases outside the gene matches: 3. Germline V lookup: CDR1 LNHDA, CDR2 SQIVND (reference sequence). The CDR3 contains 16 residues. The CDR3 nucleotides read TGTGCCAGTAGGGGGACAGGGCTCTCTGGGGCCAACGTCCTGACTTTC. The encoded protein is CASRGTGLSGANVLTF.

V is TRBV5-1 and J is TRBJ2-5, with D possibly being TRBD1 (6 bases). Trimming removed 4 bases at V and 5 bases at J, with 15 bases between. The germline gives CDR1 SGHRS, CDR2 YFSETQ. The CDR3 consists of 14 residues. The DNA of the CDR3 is TGCGCCAGCAGCATACAGGGCTATGGCGAGACCCAGTACTTC. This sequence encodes CASSIQGYGETQYF.

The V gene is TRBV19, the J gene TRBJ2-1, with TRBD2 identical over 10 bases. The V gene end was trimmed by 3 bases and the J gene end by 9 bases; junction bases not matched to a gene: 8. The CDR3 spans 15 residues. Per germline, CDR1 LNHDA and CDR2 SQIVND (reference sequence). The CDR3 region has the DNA TGTGCCAGTAGTATTAGCGGGGGGATTGGGGGTGAGCAGTTCTTC. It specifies CASSISGGIGGEQFF.

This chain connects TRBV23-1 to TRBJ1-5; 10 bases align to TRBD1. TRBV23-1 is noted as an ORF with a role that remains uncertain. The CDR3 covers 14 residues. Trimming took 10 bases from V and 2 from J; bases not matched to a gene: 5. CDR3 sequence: CAIRGTGGNQPQHF. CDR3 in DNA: TGCGCCATCCGAGGGACAGGGGGCAATCAGCCCCAGCATTTT.

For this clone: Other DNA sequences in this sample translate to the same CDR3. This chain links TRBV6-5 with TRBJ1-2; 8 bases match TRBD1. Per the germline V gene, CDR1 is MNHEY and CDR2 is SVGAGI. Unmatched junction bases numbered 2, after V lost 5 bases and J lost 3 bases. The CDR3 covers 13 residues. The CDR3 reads CASSLQGDYGYTF. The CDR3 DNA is TGTGCCAGCAGTCTACAGGGGGACTATGGCTACACCTTC.

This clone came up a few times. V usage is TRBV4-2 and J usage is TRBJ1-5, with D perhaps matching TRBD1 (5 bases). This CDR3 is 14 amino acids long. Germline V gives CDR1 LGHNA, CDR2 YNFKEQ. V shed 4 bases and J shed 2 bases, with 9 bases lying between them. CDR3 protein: CASSPQGGNQPQHF. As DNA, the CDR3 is TGTGCCAGCAGCCCCCAGGGTGGCAATCAGCCCCAGCATTTT.